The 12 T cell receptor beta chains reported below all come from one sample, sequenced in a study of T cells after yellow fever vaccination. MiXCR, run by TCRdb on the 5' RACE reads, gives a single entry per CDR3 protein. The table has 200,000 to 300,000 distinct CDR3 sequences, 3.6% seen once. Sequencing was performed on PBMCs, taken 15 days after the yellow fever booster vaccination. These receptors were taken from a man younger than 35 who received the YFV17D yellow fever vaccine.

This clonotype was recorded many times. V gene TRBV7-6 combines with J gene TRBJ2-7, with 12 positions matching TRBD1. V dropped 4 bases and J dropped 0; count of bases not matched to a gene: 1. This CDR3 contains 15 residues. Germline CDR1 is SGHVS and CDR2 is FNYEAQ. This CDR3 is CASSWDRGHSYEQYF. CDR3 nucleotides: TGTGCCAGCAGCTGGGACAGGGGGCACTCCTACGAGCAGTACTTC.

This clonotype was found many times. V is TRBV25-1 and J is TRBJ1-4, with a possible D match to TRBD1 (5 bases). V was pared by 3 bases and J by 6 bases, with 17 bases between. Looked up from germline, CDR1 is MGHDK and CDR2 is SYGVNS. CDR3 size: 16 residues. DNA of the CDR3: TGTGCCAGCAGTGACGTCGCGGGACGGGGTCATGAAAAACTGTTTTTT. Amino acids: CASSDVAGRGHEKLFF.

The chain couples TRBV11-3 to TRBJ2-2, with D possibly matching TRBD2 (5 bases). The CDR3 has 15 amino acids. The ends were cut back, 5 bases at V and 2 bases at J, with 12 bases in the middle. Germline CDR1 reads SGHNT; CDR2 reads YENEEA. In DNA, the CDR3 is TGTGCCAGCAGCCCCTCGCTAGCCAACACCGGGGAGCTGTTTTTT. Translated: CASSPSLANTGELFF.

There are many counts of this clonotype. This chain's CDR3 is CASSTRDRGDEQFF. In DNA form, the CDR3 reads TGTGCCAGCAGCACCCGGGACAGGGGGGATGAGCAGTTCTTC. The chain is built from TRBV7-3 and TRBJ2-1, with TRBD1 matching over 11 bases. After removal of 5 bases from V and 8 bases from J, the junction contained 5 bases not matched to a gene. Germline loops: CDR1 SGHTA, CDR2 FQGTGA. This CDR3 contains 14 residues.

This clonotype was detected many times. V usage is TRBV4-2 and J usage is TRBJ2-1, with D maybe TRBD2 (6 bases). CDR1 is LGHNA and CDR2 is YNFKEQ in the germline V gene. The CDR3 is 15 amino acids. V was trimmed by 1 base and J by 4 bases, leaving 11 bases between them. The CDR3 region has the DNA TGTGCCAGCAGCCAAGTCGGCGGGGAGTACAATGAGCAGTTCTTC. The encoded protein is CASSQVGGEYNEQFF.

This chain's CDR3 is CSARLPTSSTDTQYF. For the CDR3, the DNA is TGCAGTGCTAGACTTCCGACAAGTAGCACAGATACGCAGTATTTT. The rearrangement uses TRBV20-1 and TRBJ2-3; D gene uncertain. There are 15 residues in the CDR3. Germline V CDR1 and CDR2: DFQATT, SNEGSKA (reference sequence). Trimming took 2 bases from V and 0 from J, leaving 12 bases between them.

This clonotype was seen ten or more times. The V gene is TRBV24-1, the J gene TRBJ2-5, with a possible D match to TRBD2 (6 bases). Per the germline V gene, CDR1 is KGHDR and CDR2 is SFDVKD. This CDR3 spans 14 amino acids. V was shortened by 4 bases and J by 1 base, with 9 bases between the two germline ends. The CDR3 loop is CATSDHGGQETQYF. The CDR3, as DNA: TGTGCCACCAGTGACCACGGGGGCCAAGAGACCCAGTACTTC.

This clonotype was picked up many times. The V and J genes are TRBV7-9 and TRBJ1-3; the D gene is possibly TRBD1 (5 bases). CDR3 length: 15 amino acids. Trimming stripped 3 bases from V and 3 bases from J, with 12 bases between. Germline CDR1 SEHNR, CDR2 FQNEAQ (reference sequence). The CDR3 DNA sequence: TGTGCCAGCAGCTTTGCGGGGACGTTTGGAAACACCATATATTTT. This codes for CASSFAGTFGNTIYF.

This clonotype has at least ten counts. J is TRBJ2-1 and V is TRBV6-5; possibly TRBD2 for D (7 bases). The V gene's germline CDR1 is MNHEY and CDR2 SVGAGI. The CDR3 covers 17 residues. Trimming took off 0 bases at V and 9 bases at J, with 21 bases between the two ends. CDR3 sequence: CASSYSTGGALQAEQFF. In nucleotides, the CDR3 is TGTGCCAGCAGTTACTCGACTGGGGGGGCTCTGCAGGCTGAGCAGTTCTTC.

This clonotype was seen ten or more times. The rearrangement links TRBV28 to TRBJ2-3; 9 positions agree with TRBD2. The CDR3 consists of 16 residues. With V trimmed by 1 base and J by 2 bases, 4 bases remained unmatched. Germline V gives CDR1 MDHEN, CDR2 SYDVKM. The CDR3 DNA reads TGTGCCAGCAGTTTATTGCTAGCGGGGTACACAGATACGCAGTATTTT. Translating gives CASSLLLAGYTDTQYF.

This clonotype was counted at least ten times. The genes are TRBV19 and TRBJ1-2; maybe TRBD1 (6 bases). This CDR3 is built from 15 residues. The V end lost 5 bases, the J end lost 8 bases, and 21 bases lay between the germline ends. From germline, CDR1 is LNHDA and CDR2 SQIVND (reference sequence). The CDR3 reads CASSVQGTLMWGYTF. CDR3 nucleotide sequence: TGTGCCAGTAGTGTCCAGGGGACCCTGATGTGGGGCTACACCTTC. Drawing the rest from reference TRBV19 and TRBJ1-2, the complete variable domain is DGGITQSPKYLFRKEGQNVTLSCEQNLNHDAMYWYRQDPGQGLRLIYYSQIVNDFQKGDIAEGYSVSREKKESFPLTVTSAQKNPTAFYLCASSVQGTLMWGYTFGSGTRLTVV.

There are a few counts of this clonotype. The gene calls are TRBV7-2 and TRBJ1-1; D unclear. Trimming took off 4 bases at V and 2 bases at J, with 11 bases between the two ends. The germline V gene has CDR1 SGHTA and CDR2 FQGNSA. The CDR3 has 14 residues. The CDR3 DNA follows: TGTGCCAGCAGCTCAGACGCGCTTAACACTGAAGCTTTCTTT. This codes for CASSSDALNTEAFF.